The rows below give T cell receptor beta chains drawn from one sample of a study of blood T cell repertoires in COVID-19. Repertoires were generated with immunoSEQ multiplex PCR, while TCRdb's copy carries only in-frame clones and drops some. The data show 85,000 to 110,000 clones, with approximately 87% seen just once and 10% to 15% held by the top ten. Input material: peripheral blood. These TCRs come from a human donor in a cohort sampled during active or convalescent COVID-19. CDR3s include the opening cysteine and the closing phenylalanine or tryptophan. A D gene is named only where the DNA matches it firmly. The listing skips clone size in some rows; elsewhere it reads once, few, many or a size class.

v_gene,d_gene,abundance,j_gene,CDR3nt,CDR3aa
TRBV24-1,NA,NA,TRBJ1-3,TGTGCCACCAGTGATTTCCATGATCTACTAGATGGAGGAAACACCATATATTTT,CATSDFHDLLDGGNTIYF
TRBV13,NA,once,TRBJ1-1,TGTGCCAGCAGTGGCTGGAGGGGCACTGAAGCTTTCTTT,CASSGWRGTEAFF
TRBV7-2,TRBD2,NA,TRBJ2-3,TGTGCCAGCAGCTTAGCTAGCGGGAGCACAGATACGCAGTATTTT,CASSLASGSTDTQYF
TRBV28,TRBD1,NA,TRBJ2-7,TGTGCCAGCAGAACAGGGGGCGCTTCATTCTACGAGCAGTACTTC,CASRTGGASFYEQYF
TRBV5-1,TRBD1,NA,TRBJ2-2,TGCGCCAGCAGCTCACAGGGGGCGGCCGGGGAGCTGTTTTTT,CASSSQGAAGELFF
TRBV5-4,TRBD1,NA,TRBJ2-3,TGTGCCAGCAGCCGACAGGGGGCTGGCGATACGCAGTATTTT,CASSRQGAGDTQYF
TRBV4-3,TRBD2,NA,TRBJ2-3,TGCGCCAGCAGCTCTAGCGGGGGGGAGGATACGCAGTATTTT,CASSSSGGEDTQYF
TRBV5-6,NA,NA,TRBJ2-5,TGTGCCAGCAGCTTGACGAGCGGTCAAGAGACCCAGTACTTC,CASSLTSGQETQYF
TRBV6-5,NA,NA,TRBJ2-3,TGTGCCAGCAAAGTACAGGCTAGCACAGATACGCAGTATTTT,CASKVQASTDTQYF
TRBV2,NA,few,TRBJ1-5,TGTGCCAGCAGGGAATACAGGAGTAATCAGCCCCAGCATTTT,CASREYRSNQPQHF
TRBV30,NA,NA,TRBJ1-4,TGTGCCTGGAGTCGGGGAACTGCTAATGAAAAACTGTTTTTT,CAWSRGTANEKLFF
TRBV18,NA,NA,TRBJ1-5,TGTGCCAGCTCACCCAGGGAGGCAGGGCAGCCCCAGCATTTT,CASSPREAGQPQHF
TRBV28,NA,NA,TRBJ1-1,TGTGCCAGCAGTTTCCAGGCAACTAACACTGAAGCTTTCTTT,CASSFQATNTEAFF
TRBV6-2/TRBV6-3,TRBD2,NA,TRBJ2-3,TGTGCCAGCAGTCCGATGGGACTAGCGGGGGCCGTAGCGGGGGCAGATACGCAGTATTTT,CASSPMGLAGAVAGADTQYF
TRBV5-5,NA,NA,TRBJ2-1,TGTGCCAGCAGGACGGGCGGGGACTCCTACAATGAGCAGTTCTTC,CASRTGGDSYNEQFF
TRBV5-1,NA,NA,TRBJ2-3,TGCGCCAGCAGCAGGGATGTTAGACGGGACAAAGATACGCAGTATTTT,CASSRDVRRDKDTQYF
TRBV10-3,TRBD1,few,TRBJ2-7,TGTGCCATCAGTGAGTCGGGACAGGGGGCTTACGAGCAGTACTTC,CAISESGQGAYEQYF
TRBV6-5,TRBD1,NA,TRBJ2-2,TGTGCCAGCAGTATTAGGGGGCGCAGCACCGGGGAGCTGTTTTTT,CASSIRGRSTGELFF
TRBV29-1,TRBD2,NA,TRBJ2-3,TGCAGCGTTGAAAGGGCTAGCGGGGGGATTACAGATACGCAGTATTTT,CSVERASGGITDTQYF
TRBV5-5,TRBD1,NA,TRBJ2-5,TGTGCCACTGCCCCGGCTGCCTACACAGGGGGTCAAGAGACCCAGTACTTC,CATAPAAYTGGQETQYF
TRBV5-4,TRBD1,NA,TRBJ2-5,TGTGCCAGCAGCTCCAGGACAGGGCGGCAAGAGACCCAGTACTTC,CASSSRTGRQETQYF
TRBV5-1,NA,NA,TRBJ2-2,TGCGCCAGCAGCTTCGACAGGAACACCGGGGAGCTGTTTTTT,CASSFDRNTGELFF
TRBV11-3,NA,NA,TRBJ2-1,TGTGCCAGCAGCTTCCAGGAGGGGAGCTCCTACAATGAGCAGTTCTTC,CASSFQEGSSYNEQFF
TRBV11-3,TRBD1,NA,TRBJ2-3,TGTGCCAGCAGCCCAGGACAGGCCACAGATACGCAGTATTTT,CASSPGQATDTQYF
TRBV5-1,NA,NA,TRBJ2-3,TGCGCCAGCAGCTTAGACAGGTCTAGCACAGATACGCAGTATTTT,CASSLDRSSTDTQYF
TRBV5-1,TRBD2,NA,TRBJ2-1,TGCGCCAGCTCACCTAGGACTAGCTCCCATGAGCAGTTCTTC,CASSPRTSSHEQFF
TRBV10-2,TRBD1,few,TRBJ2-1,TGCGCCAGCAGTCGGACAGGGAGCCACAATGAGCAGTTCTTC,CASSRTGSHNEQFF
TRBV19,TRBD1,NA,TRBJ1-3,TGTGCCAGTAGTCGCGGGACAGGGGTCGGAAACACCATATATTTT,CASSRGTGVGNTIYF
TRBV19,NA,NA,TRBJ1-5,TGTGCCAGTAGTAAGACAACTAATCAGCCCCAGCATTTT,CASSKTTNQPQHF
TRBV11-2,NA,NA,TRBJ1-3,TGTGCCAGCAGCTTAATTTACAGCAGCTCTGGAAACACCATATATTTT,CASSLIYSSSGNTIYF
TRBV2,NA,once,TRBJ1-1,TGTGCCAGCAGATACGGGGCGACGCGGGGGGTGAGCACTGAAGCTTTCTTT,CASRYGATRGVSTEAFF
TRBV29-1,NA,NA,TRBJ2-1,TGCAGCCAAGGGGATAACAATGAGCAGTTCTTC,CSQGDNNEQFF
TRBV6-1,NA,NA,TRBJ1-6,TGTGCCAGCAGTGAGGCGTGGACAGAATCTTCACCCCTCCACTTT,CASSEAWTESSPLHF
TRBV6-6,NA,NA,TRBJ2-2,TGTGCCAGCAGTTATAACCCCAACAGAGGGACCGGGGAGCTGTTTTTT,CASSYNPNRGTGELFF
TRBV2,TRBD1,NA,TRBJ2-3,TGTGCCAGCAGTCCTCTGACAGGGGGCTTCGCAGATACGCAGTATTTT,CASSPLTGGFADTQYF
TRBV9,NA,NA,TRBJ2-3,TGTGCCAGCAGTGCCTCCCCTAGCCGTAGCACAGATACGCAGTATTTT,CASSASPSRSTDTQYF
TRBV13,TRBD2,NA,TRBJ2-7,TGTGCCAGCAGCCGCCGGGGGACTATCTACGAGCAGTACTTC,CASSRRGTIYEQYF
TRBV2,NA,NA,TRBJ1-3,TGTGCCAGCAGTCGGACACCCAGCTCTGGAAACACCATATATTTT,CASSRTPSSGNTIYF
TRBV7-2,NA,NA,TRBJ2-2,TGTGCCAGCTGGGGTCAGGGTACCGGGGAGCTGTTTTTT,CASWGQGTGELFF
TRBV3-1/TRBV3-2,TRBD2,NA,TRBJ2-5,TGTGCCAGCAGCCCCTGGGGTAGCGGGGAGAAAGAGACCCAGTACTTC,CASSPWGSGEKETQYF
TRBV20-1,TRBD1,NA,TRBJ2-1,TGCAGTGCTAGTGACCCGGGACAGGGGGCTCGGTTCTTC,CSASDPGQGARFF
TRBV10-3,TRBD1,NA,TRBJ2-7,TGTGCCATCAGTGGGGGGGGGACAGGGACCTACGAGCAGTACTTC,CAISGGGTGTYEQYF
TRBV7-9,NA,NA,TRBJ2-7,TGTGCCAGCAGCTTAGGTGGTACAGCTGGCGAGCAGTACTTC,CASSLGGTAGEQYF
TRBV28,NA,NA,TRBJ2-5,TGTGCCAGCAGTCCCCCAGGGGTACGAGAGACCCAGTACTTC,CASSPPGVRETQYF
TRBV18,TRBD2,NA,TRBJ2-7,TGTGCCAGCTCACCACGTAGCGGGGGGACCTACGAGCAGTACTTC,CASSPRSGGTYEQYF
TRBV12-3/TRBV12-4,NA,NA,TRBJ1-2,TGTGCCAGCAGCCGAGGGGGTAACTATGGCTACACCTTC,CASSRGGNYGYTF
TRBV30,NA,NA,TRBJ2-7,TGTGCCTGGAGTCTAGACAGGATAACGTCCTACGAGCAGTACTTC,CAWSLDRITSYEQYF
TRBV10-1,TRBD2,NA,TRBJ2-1,TGCGCCAGCAGTGTAGGCCTCGGGGGGGCCACTGAGCAGTTCTTC,CASSVGLGGATEQFF
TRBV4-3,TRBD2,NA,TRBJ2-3,TGCGCCAGCAGCCAAGATCGGGGGGAGATATCAGATACGCAGTATTTT,CASSQDRGEISDTQYF
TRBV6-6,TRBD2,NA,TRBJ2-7,TGTGCCAGCAGGCCGACTAGCGGGCTTAGCGAGCAGTACTTC,CASRPTSGLSEQYF
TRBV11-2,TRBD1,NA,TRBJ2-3,TGTGCCAGCACCCCTGCGGGCAGGGGGACAGATACGCAGTATTTT,CASTPAGRGTDTQYF
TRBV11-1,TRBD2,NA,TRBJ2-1,TGTGCCAGCAGCCCCCGGGCTAGCGGGGGGGCCGGTGAGCAGTTCTTC,CASSPRASGGAGEQFF
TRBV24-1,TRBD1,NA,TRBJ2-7,TGTGCCACCAGTGATTCCCGACAGGGCTACGAGCAGTACTTC,CATSDSRQGYEQYF
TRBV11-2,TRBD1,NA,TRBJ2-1,TGTGCCAGCAGCTTACCGGGACAGGGAGGTTTCAATGAGCAGTTCTTC,CASSLPGQGGFNEQFF
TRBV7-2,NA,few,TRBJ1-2,TGTGCCAGCAGCTTAAGCGTGACCACCTATGGCTACACCTTC,CASSLSVTTYGYTF
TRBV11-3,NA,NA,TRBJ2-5,TGTGCCAGCAGCTTAGGACGTTTAGCGGAGCTACAAGAGACCCAGTACTTC,CASSLGRLAELQETQYF
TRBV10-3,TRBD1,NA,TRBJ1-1,TGTGCCATCAGCACTTCGGACAGGGGAAACACTGAAGCTTTCTTT,CAISTSDRGNTEAFF